The 12 T cell receptor beta chains below were found in one sample sequenced in a study of T-cell reconstitution after alpha-beta-depleted transplantation in children. The authors prepared the TCRbeta library with unique molecular identifiers. TCRdb recomputed calls from the PCR reads with MiXCR, one row per CDR3 protein. The sample includes about 610,000 distinct CDR3 sequences, about 10% of them seen just once. The material sequenced was PBMCs from the stem cell graft donor, taken from the stem cell graft. The receptors come from a human donor who donated a stem cell graft to a child with acute myeloid leukemia.

Only a few counts were recorded for this clonotype. The chain employs TRBV2 and TRBJ2-7; D may be TRBD2 (5 bases). From germline, CDR1 is SNHLY and CDR2 FYNNEI. The CDR3 runs 13 residues. V gave up 5 bases and J gave up 6 bases, with 14 bases separating them. Here the CDR3 reads CASSFEGRAEQYF. The CDR3 nucleotides are TGTGCCAGCAGTTTTGAGGGTAGGGCCGAGCAGTACTTC.

This rearrangement joins TRBV11-2 to TRBJ2-3; the match to TRBD2 covers 14 bases. Trimming removed 0 bases from V and 3 bases from J; junction bases left unmatched: 8. CDR1 and CDR2 from the germline V gene are SGHAT and FQNNGV. CDR3 length: 19 residues. The CDR3, as DNA: TGTGCCAGCAGCTTAGACGGACTAGCGGGAGGAGTGGTAACAGATACGCAGTATTTT. Its translation is CASSLDGLAGGVVTDTQYF.

Comments on this clonotype: A read error may account for a junction end that differs from germline. The chain links TRBV7-7 to TRBJ2-1, with 10 nucleotides matching TRBD1. The CDR3 has 16 amino acids. CDR1 and CDR2 (germline): SSHAT, FNYEAQ (reference sequence). CDR3 in amino acids: CASSLAGTGVYNEQFF. The CDR3 bases are TGTGCTAGCAGCTTAGCCGGGACAGGGGTGTACAATGAGCAGTTCTTC.

The rearrangement joins TRBV7-3 to TRBJ2-3, with D perhaps matching TRBD2 (5 bases). This CDR3 spans 16 amino acids. V lost 4 bases, J lost 0 bases, and 14 bases lay in between. Germline CDR1 is SGHTA and CDR2 is FQGTGA. The CDR3 DNA reads as TGTGCCAGCAGCTCCTCTTCAAGCGGTAGCACAGATACGCAGTATTTT. Residues: CASSSSSSGSTDTQYF. The variable domain in full, completed from reference TRBV7-3 and TRBJ2-3, reads GAGVSQTPSNKVTEKGKYVELRCDPISGHTALYWYRQSLGQGPEFLIYFQGTGAADDSGLPNDRFFAVRPEGSVSTLKIQRTERGDSAVYLCASSSSSSGSTDTQYFGPGTRLTVL.

V usage is TRBV21-1 and J usage is TRBJ2-7; TRBD2 reflects the table's D call only, with no check against the DNA. TRBV21-1 is marked as a pseudogene. The CDR3 has 15 residues. DNA for the CDR3: TGTGCCACGCATTCTCGGGACGGGAGGATCTACGAGCAGTACTTC. This codes for CATHSRDGRIYEQYF.

This chain joins TRBV5-1 and TRBJ2-2, with 14 bases aligning to TRBD2. Germline assignment: CDR1 SGHRS and CDR2 YFSETQ. The junction had 9 bases not matched to a gene; V was cut back by 4 bases and J by 7 bases. The CDR3 spans 17 residues. CDR3 sequence (DNA): TGCGCCAGCAGCCCACCGGGACTAGCGGGAGCTGGCGGGGAGCTGTTTTTT. Translating gives CASSPPGLAGAGGELFF.

This clonotype was found a few times. The rearrangement joins TRBV12-3 or TRBV12-4 to TRBJ1-5; no clear D. CDR3 size: 14 residues. The V end lost 2 bases, the J end lost 0 bases, and 5 bases lay between the germline ends. CDR3 in DNA: TGTGCCAGCAGTTTACCCTCTAGCAATCAGCCCCAGCATTTT. Translated, it gives CASSLPSSNQPQHF.

The rearrangement links TRBV29-1 to TRBJ2-7; D remains unclear. The CDR3 extends over 12 amino acids. Germline CDR1 is SQVTM and CDR2 is ANQGSEA. V shed 6 bases and J shed 3 bases, with 12 bases lying between them. CDR3 in DNA: TGCAGCGTAGACGCGGACGGCTACGAGCAGTACTTC. Encoded protein: CSVDADGYEQYF.

The genes are TRBV21-1 and TRBJ2-1; the D call of TRBD1 is as the table states it, not checked on the DNA. TRBV21-1 represents a pseudogene. The CDR3 totals 15 residues. CDR3 loop: CASSSGYRDKDEQFF. The DNA for the CDR3 is TGTGCCAGCAGCAGCGGGTACAGGGACAAAGATGAGCAGTTCTTC.

V is TRBV7-2 and J is TRBJ2-5; 7 bases fit TRBD2. Germline V gives CDR1 SGHTA, CDR2 FQGNSA. This CDR3 spans 14 amino acids. V was clipped by 1 base and J by 6 bases; unmatched bases: 5. The CDR3 DNA follows: TGTGCCAGCAGCTTAGAGGCTAGCGGAAAGACCCAGTACTTC. This encodes CASSLEASGKTQYF. Drawing the rest from reference TRBV7-2 and TRBJ2-5, the complete variable domain is GAGVSQSPSNKVTEKGKDVELRCDPISGHTALYWYRQSLGQGLEFLIYFQGNSAPDKSGLPSDRFSAERTGGSVSTLTIQRTQQEDSAVYLCASSLEASGKTQYFGPGTRLLVL.

This chain links TRBV20-1 with TRBJ1-6; D unresolved. V lost 6 bases and J 7 bases, leaving 19 bases between the germline ends. CDR3 length: 15 residues. Germline CDR1 DFQATT, CDR2 SNEGSKA (reference sequence). The CDR3: CSAIPPGSRNSPLHF. CDR3 bases: TGCAGTGCCATCCCGCCCGGATCCCGAAATTCACCCCTCCACTTT.

The chain has TRBV20-1 and TRBJ1-2; TRBD1 might be the D (6 bases). Germline values: CDR1 DFQATT, CDR2 SNEGSKA (reference sequence). CDR3 length: 13 residues. V was pared by 0 bases and J by 5 bases, with 10 bases between. The CDR3 DNA reads as TGCAGTGCTAGAGATGACAGGAAATATGGCTACACCTTC. It is translated as CSARDDRKYGYTF.